This TCR beta chain was identified in a study of T cells in Graves' hyperthyroidism and ophthalmopathy. This clonotype was found a few times. The antigen is undetermined. CDR3 length: 15 amino acids. Looked up from germline, CDR1 is SEHNR and CDR2 is FQNEAQ (reference sequence). Trimming took off 5 bases at V and 1 base at J, with 14 bases between the two ends. Study outcomes and limitations: Separating ophthalmopathy from stable hyperthyroidism was achieved by a 13 V-J model. Blood shared most expanded thyroid clonotypes above 0.001.

Amplification of TCR beta CDR3 regions used RNA as the template. HTBI primers were employed in a first-round RT-PCR of the TCR CDR3. MiXCR was run by TCRdb on the multiplex PCR reads, yielding one entry per CDR3 protein. The table lists around 600,000 distinct CDR3 sequences, 13% to 15% of them singletons. The clonotype was recovered from a woman in her forties or fifties with Graves' ophthalmopathy. The specimen sequenced was blood. The rearrangement uses TRBV7-9 and TRBJ2-5, with a possible D match to TRBD2 (6 bases). CDR3 region: CASSREGRTQETQYF. Here the CDR3 DNA reads TGTGCCAGCAGCCGAGAAGGGAGGACCCAAGAGACCCAGTACTTC.